Below are 20 T cell receptor beta chains sequenced from a single sample in a study of blood T cell repertoires in COVID-19. TCRdb's copy holds only in-frame clones and misses some; the assay was immunoSEQ multiplex PCR. Here the sample spans a few hundred thousand clones, around 89% being singletons. The sequenced material came from peripheral blood. These receptors originate from a young man with acute or convalescent COVID-19.

The CDR3 region is CASSVGVGEAFF. The CDR3 coding sequence is TGTGCCAGTAGCGTGGGAGTAGGTGAAGCTTTCTTT. The rearrangement joins TRBV19 to TRBJ1-1; the D is unclear. The germline CDR1 and CDR2 sequences are LNHDA and SQIVND (reference sequence). The V gene lost 6 bases and the J gene lost 7 bases, with 12 bases spanning the gap. The CDR3 runs to 12 residues.

This chain joins TRBV5-1 and TRBJ2-3; D is possibly TRBD2 (7 bases). The CDR3 contains 15 residues. V lost 4 bases, J lost 3 bases, and 15 bases lay in between. Germline loops: CDR1 SGHRS, CDR2 YFSETQ. CDR3 amino acids: CASSPGLGGTDTQYF. DNA for the CDR3: TGCGCCAGCAGCCCCGGACTAGGGGGGACAGATACGCAGTATTTT.

This chain links TRBV6-6 with TRBJ1-6, with D possibly matching TRBD1 (6 bases). Germline V gene sequence: CDR1 MNHNY, CDR2 SVGAGI (reference sequence). V shed 2 bases and J shed 7 bases, with 12 bases lying between them. The CDR3 sequence is 15 residues long. CDR3 sequence (DNA): TGTGCCAGCAGTTACCGCGGCAGGGGCAATTCACCCCTCCACTTT. This gives the protein CASSYRGRGNSPLHF.

J is TRBJ1-2 and V is TRBV28; perhaps TRBD1 as D (5 bases). This CDR3 contains 15 residues. Trimming pared 2 bases from V and 5 bases from J, leaving 15 bases between. Per the germline V gene, CDR1 is MDHEN and CDR2 is SYDVKM. The CDR3, as DNA: TGTGCCAGCAGTTTAATAAGGGCAGGGCAATATGGCTACACCTTC. Translation gives CASSLIRAGQYGYTF.

This chain joins TRBV6-5 and TRBJ1-2, with a tentative D call TRBD1 (5 bases). Trimming left V 4 bases short and J 4 bases short, with 10 bases between. The CDR3 is 13 amino acids. The germline CDR1 and CDR2 sequences are MNHEY and SVGAGI. CDR3: CASSSDTTYGYTF. CDR3 nucleotides: TGTGCCAGCAGTTCGGACACAACCTATGGCTACACCTTC.

This chain connects TRBV30 to TRBJ1-2; possibly TRBD1 for D (5 bases). The V end was cut by 2 bases, the J end by 7 bases, with 17 bases between. Germline CDR1 reads GTSNPN; CDR2 reads SVGIG (reference sequence). The CDR3 contains 14 residues. CDR3 coding DNA: TGTGCCTGGAGTCGGGGGACTACCGAAGGTGGCTACACCTTC. Translating it yields CAWSRGTTEGGYTF.

The genes are TRBV28 and TRBJ2-7; D is ambiguous. Trimming removed 6 bases at V and 0 bases at J, with 6 bases between. From germline, CDR1 is MDHEN and CDR2 SYDVKM. This CDR3 spans 12 amino acids. CDR3 protein: CASRPSSYEQYF. The DNA for the CDR3 is TGTGCCAGCAGACCGAGCTCCTACGAGCAGTACTTC.

In nucleotides, the CDR3 is TGCGCCAGCAGCTTGGGCTGGGGGACTAGCGGGAGAAGAGGGAATGAGCAGTTCTTC. Protein product: CASSLGWGTSGRRGNEQFF. The rearrangement uses TRBV5-1 and TRBJ2-1; 14 nucleotides align to TRBD2. The germline CDR1 and CDR2 sequences are SGHRS and YFSETQ. V was clipped by 0 bases and J by 7 bases; unmatched bases: 12. This CDR3 region has 19 residues.

V gene TRBV18 combines with J gene TRBJ2-1, with 12 bases lining up with TRBD2. CDR3 length: 16 residues. The germline CDR1 and CDR2 sequences are KGHSH and LQKENI. With 3 bases clipped from V and 6 bases from J, the junction kept 6 bases outside the gene matches. The CDR3 protein is CASSPYPTSGSNEQFF. Here the CDR3 DNA reads TGTGCCAGCTCACCCTACCCGACTAGCGGGAGCAATGAGCAGTTCTTC.

V gene TRBV12-2 combines with J gene TRBJ2-1; the table assigns TRBD2, which was not confirmed against the DNA. TRBV12-2 is tagged as a pseudogene. The CDR3 totals 15 residues. CDR3 region: CASRDTGTGNNEQFF. In DNA form, the CDR3 reads TGTGCAAGTCGCGATACCGGGACTGGAAACAATGAGCAGTTCTTC.

The J gene is TRBJ1-2, the V gene TRBV5-1, with D perhaps TRBD1 (6 bases). With 2 bases removed from V and 0 bases from J, the gap between germline ends came to 11 bases. The V gene's germline CDR1 is SGHRS and CDR2 YFSETQ. The CDR3 length is 15 residues. Here the CDR3 reads CASSFSGHSNYGYTF. The CDR3 region has the DNA TGCGCCAGCAGCTTCTCGGGACATTCTAACTATGGCTACACCTTC.

This chain connects TRBV7-3 to TRBJ1-1; D not resolved. The germline gives CDR1 SGHTA, CDR2 FQGTGA. The CDR3 totals 13 residues. The ends were cut back, 4 bases at V and 1 base at J, with 7 bases in the middle. CDR3 amino acids: CASSSFPNTEAFF. The DNA for the CDR3 is TGTGCCAGCAGCTCCTTCCCGAACACTGAAGCTTTCTTT. Full variable domain (rest looked up from reference TRBV7-3 and TRBJ1-1): GAGVSQTPSNKVTEKGKYVELRCDPISGHTALYWYRQSLGQGPEFLIYFQGTGAADDSGLPNDRFFAVRPEGSVSTLKIQRTERGDSAVYLCASSSFPNTEAFFGQGTRLTVV.

The V gene is TRBV25-1, the J gene TRBJ1-6; 7 bases fit TRBD1. After removal of 5 bases from V and 8 bases from J, the junction contained 3 bases not matched to a gene. This CDR3 has 13 residues. The germline V gene has CDR1 MGHDK and CDR2 SYGVNS. Written as DNA, the CDR3 is TGTGCCAGCAGTTTCGGACAGGATTCACCCCTCCACTTT. It codes for CASSFGQDSPLHF.

Remarks on this clone: This specimen includes other DNA sequences encoding the same CDR3. The chain employs TRBV7-3 and TRBJ2-1; 9 bases are a match to TRBD2. V lost 8 bases, J lost 7 bases, and 15 bases stayed unmatched. Per the germline V gene, CDR1 is SGHTA and CDR2 is FQGTGA. The CDR3 totals 16 residues. The CDR3 bases are TGTGCCAGCTCCCTACGGGGCGGGGGGGCCCGAAATGAGCAGTTCTTC. Translating gives CASSLRGGGARNEQFF.

The chain couples TRBV6-2 or TRBV6-3 to TRBJ1-6, with 7 bases lining up with TRBD1. V shed 0 bases, J shed 7 bases, and the junction held 6 bases outside the gene matches. Germline V gene sequence: CDR1 MNHEY, CDR2 SVGEGT. The CDR3 contains 16 residues. The CDR3 loop reads CASSYSFRTGNSPLHF. DNA for the CDR3: TGTGCCAGCAGTTACTCGTTCCGGACAGGAAATTCACCCCTCCACTTT.

The gene calls are TRBV15 and TRBJ2-3; no firm D call. Germline V gene lookup returns CDR1 LNHNV and CDR2 YYDKDF (reference sequence). The germline V and J ends were trimmed by 1 base and 3 bases, with 8 bases remaining between them. CDR3 length: 14 residues. In nucleotides, the CDR3 is TGTGCCACCAGCAGAGTTGGGCCGACAGATACGCAGTATTTT. Translating gives CATSRVGPTDTQYF.

This clone was seen a few times. The V call is TRBV7-9, the J call TRBJ2-7; D is perhaps TRBD2 (5 bases). The CDR3 contains 13 residues. Looked up from germline, CDR1 is SEHNR and CDR2 is FQNEAQ (reference sequence). V lost 5 bases and J 3 bases, leaving 11 bases between the germline ends. CDR3 loop: CASSAGLFYEQYF. CDR3 nucleotides: TGTGCCAGCAGCGCTGGACTTTTCTACGAGCAGTACTTC.

The V gene is TRBV19, the J gene TRBJ1-2; possible D gene TRBD1, 5 bases. The CDR3 has 11 residues. Per the germline V gene, CDR1 is LNHDA and CDR2 is SQIVND (reference sequence). V was pared by 8 bases and J by 8 bases, with 12 bases between. The CDR3 is CASRREGGYTF. Here the CDR3 DNA reads TGTGCCAGTCGTCGGGAGGGGGGCTACACCTTC.

The J gene is TRBJ2-3, the V gene TRBV4-2, with 9 bases matching TRBD2. Unmatched junction bases numbered 1, after V lost 4 bases and J lost 2 bases. The length of the CDR3 is 14 residues. Germline CDR1 and CDR2: LGHNA and YNFKEQ. CDR3 DNA sequence: TGTGCCAGCAGCCGCGGGGGGGACACAGATACGCAGTATTTT. Translated: CASSRGGDTDTQYF.

The chain recombines TRBV5-4 with TRBJ1-2; D ambiguous. Germline V gene data show CDR1 as SGHNT and CDR2 as YYREEE (reference sequence). The CDR3 has 13 residues. V was trimmed by 6 bases and J by 2 bases, leaving 11 bases between them. For the CDR3, the DNA is TGTGCCAGCACCTCCCAGTGGAACTATGGCTACACCTTC. As protein: CASTSQWNYGYTF.